What follows are 10 T cell receptor beta chains derived from one specimen sequenced in a study of immune heterogeneity within non-small cell lung tumors. TCR beta CDR3 amplification used multiplex PCR with 32 V and 13 J primers. One entry per CDR3 protein results from TCRdb running MiXCR on the multiplex PCR reads. The repertoire holds 10,000 to 15,000 distinct CDR3 sequences, with about a quarter as singletons. Template input, which was bulk tumor genomic DNA, totaled 600 ng per sample. Several spatially distant biopsies were obtained per primary tumor intraoperatively. Undergoing curative surgery were patients whose non-small cell lung cancer was untreated and newly diagnosed. Sequencing used lung tumor tissue. All receptors come from a man aged 45-65 years with non-small cell lung cancer.

The V call is TRBV5-6, the J call TRBJ2-5; D gene ambiguous. Trimming removed 6 bases from V and 0 bases from J, with 3 bases in between. Germline V gives CDR1 SGHDT, CDR2 YYEEEE. The CDR3 spans 11 residues. CDR3 bases: TGTGCCAGCAACTACCAAGAGACCCAGTACTTC. This sequence encodes CASNYQETQYF.

Comments on this clonotype: This may come from a read error, since a much larger clone is one base off. This CDR3 fails to terminate in the conserved phenylalanine or tryptophan, so it likely reflects a read error. V gene TRBV7-3 combines with J gene TRBJ1-6; no firm D call. Germline-derived CDR1 and CDR2 are SGHTA and FQGTGA. V was shortened by 2 bases and J by 7 bases, with 9 bases between the two germline ends. The CDR3 has 14 residues. In DNA form, the CDR3 reads TGTGCCAGCAGCTTAGACGGTTGGAATTCACCCCTCCACTCT. It specifies CASSLDGWNSPLHS.

In the case of this clonotype: Given a much more abundant clone one base away, this may be a read error. V usage is TRBV19 and J usage is TRBJ2-3; D is possibly TRBD2 (5 bases). Germline-derived CDR1 and CDR2 are LNHDA and SQIVND (reference sequence). V gave up 3 bases and J gave up 5 bases, with 15 bases separating them. This CDR3 has 15 amino acids. CDR3 DNA sequence: TGTGCCAGTAGTATGGCAGAGGGAGACGTAGATACGCAGTATTTT. Residues: CASSMAEGDVDTQYF.

This clonotype was seen many times. This chain joins TRBV7-3 and TRBJ2-3; TRBD2 aligns across 12 bases. This CDR3 is 18 amino acids long. The germline V gene encodes CDR1 SGHTA and CDR2 FQGTGA. The trim removed 1 base at V and 2 bases at J, leaving 7 bases unmatched. CDR3 amino acids: CASSLRGRLAGDTDTQYF. The CDR3 DNA is TGTGCCAGCAGCTTAAGGGGGAGACTAGCGGGGGACACAGATACGCAGTATTTT.

This chain links TRBV7-9 with TRBJ2-1; the match to TRBD2 covers 7 bases. Losses at the gene ends were 5 bases for V and 5 bases for J; bases not matched to a gene: 15. Germline V lookup: CDR1 SEHNR, CDR2 FQNEAQ (reference sequence). CDR3 length equals 17 residues. The CDR3: CASSPWGGSGLNNEQFF. CDR3 coding DNA: TGTGCCAGCAGCCCATGGGGGGGTAGCGGGCTCAACAATGAGCAGTTCTTC.

About this clonotype: One base away lies a much larger clone, so this may be a sequencing read error. The rearrangement uses TRBV28 and TRBJ1-1; 8 positions agree with TRBD1. CDR1 and CDR2 from the germline V gene are MDHEN and SYDVKM. V trimming: 5 bases; J trimming: 8 bases; junction bases outside the gene matches: 10. CDR3 length: 14 amino acids. The chain's CDR3 is CASSPRTGSREAFF. In DNA, the CDR3 is TGTGCCAGCAGTCCCCGGACAGGGTCAAGGGAAGCTTTCTTT.

In regard to this clonotype: A much larger clone lies one base from this, so it may be a read error. The chain recombines TRBV11-2 with TRBJ1-4; maybe TRBD1 (6 bases). Germline V gene data show CDR1 as SGHAT and CDR2 as FQNNGV. The CDR3 extends over 15 amino acids. V lost 6 bases and J 0 bases, leaving 11 bases between the germline ends. CDR3 sequence (DNA): TGTGCCAGCAGGGGACATGGATCAACTAATGAAAAACTGTTTTTT. Amino acid sequence: CASRGHGSTNEKLFF.

For the CDR3, the DNA is TGTGCCACCAGTGGGGGGACAGGGCAAATCGGGGGGATTACAGATACGCAGTATTTT. Its protein product is CATSGGTGQIGGITDTQYF. V gene TRBV15 combines with J gene TRBJ2-3, with TRBD1 identical over 9 bases. The CDR3 has 19 residues. Germline V CDR1 and CDR2: LNHNV, YYDKDF (reference sequence). V shed 6 bases, J shed 3 bases, and the junction held 19 bases outside the gene matches.

The chain uses TRBV18 and TRBJ2-1; D is undetermined. This CDR3 contains 14 residues. Trimming cost V 0 bases and J 4 bases, with 7 bases left between them. Germline-derived CDR1 and CDR2 are KGHSH and LQKENI. The CDR3 protein is CASSPPPEYNEQFF. The CDR3 DNA sequence: TGTGCCAGCTCACCACCTCCGGAGTACAATGAGCAGTTCTTC.

Many counts were recorded for this clonotype. The CDR3 here is CASTDRAETQYF. The CDR3 DNA sequence: TGTGCCAGCACCGACAGGGCAGAGACCCAGTACTTC. This chain uses TRBV28 with TRBJ2-5, with 7 bases matching TRBD1. Germline V gene sequence: CDR1 MDHEN, CDR2 SYDVKM. The CDR3 is made up of 12 amino acids. V lost 7 bases to trimming and J lost 4 bases; unmatched junction nucleotides: 3.